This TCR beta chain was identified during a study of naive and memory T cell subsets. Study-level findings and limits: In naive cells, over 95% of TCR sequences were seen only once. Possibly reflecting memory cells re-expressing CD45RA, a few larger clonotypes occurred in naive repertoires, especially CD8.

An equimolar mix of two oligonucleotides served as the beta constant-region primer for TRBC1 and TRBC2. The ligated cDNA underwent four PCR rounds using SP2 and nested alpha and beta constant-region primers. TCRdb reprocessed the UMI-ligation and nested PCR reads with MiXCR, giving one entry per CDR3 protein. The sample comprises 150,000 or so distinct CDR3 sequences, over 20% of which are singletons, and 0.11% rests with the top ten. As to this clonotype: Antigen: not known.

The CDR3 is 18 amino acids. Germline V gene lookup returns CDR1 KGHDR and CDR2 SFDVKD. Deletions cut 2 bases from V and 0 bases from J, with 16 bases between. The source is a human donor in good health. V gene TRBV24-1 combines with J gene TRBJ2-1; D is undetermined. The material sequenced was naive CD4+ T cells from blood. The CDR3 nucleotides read TGTGCCACCAGTGATTCGCCCCGGCCTTTTAGCTCCTACAATGAGCAGTTCTTC. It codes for CATSDSPRPFSSYNEQFF.